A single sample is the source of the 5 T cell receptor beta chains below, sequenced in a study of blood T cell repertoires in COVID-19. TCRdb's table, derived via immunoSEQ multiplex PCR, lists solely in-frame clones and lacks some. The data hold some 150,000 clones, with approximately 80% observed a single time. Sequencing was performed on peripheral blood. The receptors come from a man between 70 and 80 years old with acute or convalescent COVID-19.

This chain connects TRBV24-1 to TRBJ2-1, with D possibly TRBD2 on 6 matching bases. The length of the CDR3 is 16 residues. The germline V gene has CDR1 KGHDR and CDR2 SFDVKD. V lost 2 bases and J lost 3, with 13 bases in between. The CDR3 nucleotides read TGTGCCACCAGTGATTCCCGGACTACCTTCTACAATGAGCAGTTCTTC. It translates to CATSDSRTTFYNEQFF.

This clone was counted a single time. CDR3 loop: CASSLGLAGASYEQYF. The CDR3 nucleotides read TGTGCCAGCAGCTTAGGCCTAGCGGGGGCCTCCTACGAGCAGTACTTC. V is TRBV11-2 and J is TRBJ2-7, with TRBD2 identical over 10 bases. Germline lookup yields CDR1 SGHAT and CDR2 FQNNGV. Unmatched junction bases numbered 3, after V lost 1 base and J lost 0 bases. The CDR3 is made up of 16 amino acids.

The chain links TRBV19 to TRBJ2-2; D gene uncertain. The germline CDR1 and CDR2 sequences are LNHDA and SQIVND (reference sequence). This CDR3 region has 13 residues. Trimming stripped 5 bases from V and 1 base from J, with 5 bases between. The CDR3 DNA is TGTGCCAGTAGTGGCTGGAACACCGGGGAGCTGTTTTTT. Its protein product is CASSGWNTGELFF.

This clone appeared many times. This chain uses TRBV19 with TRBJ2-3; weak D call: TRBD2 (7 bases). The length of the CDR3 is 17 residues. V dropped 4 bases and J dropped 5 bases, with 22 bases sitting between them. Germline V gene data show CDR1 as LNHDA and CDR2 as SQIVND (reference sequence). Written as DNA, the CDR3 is TGTGCCAGTAGTAGCGGGAGTCAAGGGGGGGTGCGAGATACGCAGTATTTT. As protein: CASSSGSQGGVRDTQYF.

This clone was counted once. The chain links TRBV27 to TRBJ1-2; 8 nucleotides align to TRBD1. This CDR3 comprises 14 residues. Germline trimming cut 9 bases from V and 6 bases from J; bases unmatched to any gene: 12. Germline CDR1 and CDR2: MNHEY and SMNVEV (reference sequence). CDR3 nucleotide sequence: TGTGCCAGTAGGGGACAGGCTGAGCCTGATGGCTACACCTTC. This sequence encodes CASRGQAEPDGYTF.